This TCR beta chain was obtained from a study of blood T cell repertoires in COVID-19. Study summary: Italy, Spain and the United States were the sources of the convalescent and acute COVID-19 samples. PBMCs, B-cell-depleted T cells, or T cells were the source of the cDNA or gDNA that made up the material.

In the study's own analysis: Estimation of nucleated cell counts was performed using reference gene primer amplification. Measured with immunoSEQ multiplex PCR; TCRdb has only the in-frame clones, and not every one. The V and J calls and clone size were taken over from that table, and D and trimming were inferred from the DNA. Of roughly 150,000 clones in the sample, approximately 91% were seen once. The junction had 6 bases not matched to a gene; V was cut back by 3 bases and J by 9 bases. Germline CDR1 reads SGHRS; CDR2 reads YFSETQ. The CDR3 is 15 amino acids. This clone was recorded only once. The chain employs TRBV5-1 and TRBJ2-1; 13 nucleotides agree with TRBD2. The sample taken for sequencing was peripheral blood. This TCR came from a man aged 18-30 years with acute or convalescent COVID-19. The CDR3 DNA reads TGCGCCAGCAGCTCAACTAGCGGGGGGGCGACTGAGCAGTTCTTC. This codes for CASSSTSGGATEQFF.